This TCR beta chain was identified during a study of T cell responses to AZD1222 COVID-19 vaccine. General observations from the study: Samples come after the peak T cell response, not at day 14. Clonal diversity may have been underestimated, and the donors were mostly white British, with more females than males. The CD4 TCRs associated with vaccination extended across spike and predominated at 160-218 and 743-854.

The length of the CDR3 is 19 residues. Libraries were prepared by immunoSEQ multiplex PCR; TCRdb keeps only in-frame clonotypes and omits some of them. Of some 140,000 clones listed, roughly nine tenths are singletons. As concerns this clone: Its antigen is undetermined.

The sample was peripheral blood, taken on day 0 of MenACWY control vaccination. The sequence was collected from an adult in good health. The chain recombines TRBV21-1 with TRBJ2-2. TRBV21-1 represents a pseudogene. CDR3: CASSKVSSSGEGGTGELFF. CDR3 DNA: TGTGCCAGCAGCAAAGTTAGCTCATCGGGAGAAGGGGGTACCGGGGAGCTGTTTTTT.